Shown below are 8 T cell receptor beta chains from a single sample sequenced in a study of T cell clones after liver transplantation. Here immunoSEQ multiplex PCR was the method, and the copy in TCRdb shows in-frame clones only, minus some. The table includes 65,000 to 80,000 clones, approximately 80% detected once. Source: CD4+ T cells from blood, taken before liver transplant. All receptors come from a human donor who received a liver transplant.

The chain recombines TRBV19 with TRBJ1-1; 7 bases are a match to TRBD1. The CDR3 contains 16 residues. Germline CDR1 is LNHDA and CDR2 is SQIVND (reference sequence). V shed 4 bases and J 6 bases; nucleotides not matched to a gene: 14. The CDR3 reads CASSTNPYRGSAEAFF. The CDR3 nucleotides read TGTGCCAGTAGTACAAACCCGTACAGGGGTTCCGCTGAAGCTTTCTTT.

The rearrangement joins TRBV7-2 to TRBJ2-2; D may be TRBD2 (6 bases). Trimming took 5 bases from V and 4 from J, leaving 17 bases between them. Germline CDR1 SGHTA, CDR2 FQGNSA. CDR3 length: 16 amino acids. This CDR3 is CASSREVWGGTGELFF. CDR3 DNA: TGTGCCAGCAGCAGGGAGGTGTGGGGTGGCACCGGGGAGCTGTTTTTT. The variable domain in full, completed from reference TRBV7-2 and TRBJ2-2, reads GAGVSQSPSNKVTEKGKDVELRCDPISGHTALYWYRQSLGQGLEFLIYFQGNSAPDKSGLPSDRFSAERTGGSVSTLTIQRTQQEDSAVYLCASSREVWGGTGELFFGEGSRLTVL.

This chain connects TRBV5-4 to TRBJ2-1, with a tentative D call TRBD2 (5 bases). The CDR3 contains 15 residues. Germline assignment: CDR1 SGHNT and CDR2 YYREEE (reference sequence). V lost 2 bases, J lost 8 bases, and 17 bases lay in between. CDR3 in amino acids: CASSLSGISVYEQFF. CDR3 DNA sequence: TGTGCCAGCAGCTTATCCGGGATCTCAGTCTATGAGCAGTTCTTC.

The chain recombines TRBV7-2 with TRBJ1-3; D is perhaps TRBD1 (5 bases). Germline loops: CDR1 SGHTA, CDR2 FQGNSA. V was shortened by 6 bases and J by 0 bases, with 24 bases between the two germline ends. CDR3 size: 19 residues. CDR3 bases: TGTGCCAGCAGTCCCGGCAGGGCTTATCCTCAGAGCTCTGGAAACACCATATATTTT. It codes for CASSPGRAYPQSSGNTIYF.

This chain's CDR3 is CASSLGGKDTQYF. In DNA, the CDR3 is TGTGCCAGCAGCTTGGGCGGGAAAGATACGCAGTATTTT. V and J are TRBV11-3 and TRBJ2-3; D perhaps matches TRBD2 (6 bases). Germline loops: CDR1 SGHNT, CDR2 YENEEA. V was pared by 3 bases and J by 5 bases, with 9 bases between. This CDR3 has 13 amino acids.

The rearrangement links TRBV19 to TRBJ1-1; no clear D gene. This CDR3 is built from 14 residues. Per germline, CDR1 LNHDA and CDR2 SQIVND (reference sequence). Trimming stripped 3 bases from V and 5 bases from J, with 13 bases between. The DNA of the CDR3 is TGTGCCAGTAGTATCTTTGGGAGAAGGACTGAAGCTTTCTTT. This sequence encodes CASSIFGRRTEAFF.

This clone has only a few counts. Other DNA sequences from this sample encode an identical CDR3 as well. The rearrangement uses TRBV6-5 and TRBJ1-5, with D maybe TRBD1 (5 bases). The length of the CDR3 is 14 residues. The V end was cut by 5 bases, the J end by 2 bases, with 10 bases between. Per germline, CDR1 MNHEY and CDR2 SVGAGI. The CDR3 sequence: CASSPRGGNQPQHF. CDR3 coding DNA: TGTGCCAGCAGTCCCCGAGGGGGCAATCAGCCCCAGCATTTT.

This clone was picked up one time. The rearrangement links TRBV30 to TRBJ1-3; D call uncertain. Trimming pared 2 bases from V and 8 bases from J, leaving 19 bases between. Germline CDR1 and CDR2: GTSNPN and SVGIG (reference sequence). This CDR3 has 15 amino acids. The CDR3, as DNA: TGTGCCTGGAGTCAAAGGCGGTCCGTGGAGGACACCATATATTTT. Encoded protein: CAWSQRRSVEDTIYF.